This T cell receptor beta chain comes out of a study of cytomegalovirus exposure and HLA in healthy donors. Study background: The same platform as the roughly 630 first-cohort repertoires was used for the 120 validation repertoires, a later analysis reported. Study-level findings and limits: CMV antigen specificity of a few CMV-associated chains was confirmed in vitro. Investigators reported around 150 TCR beta chains as tied to cytomegalovirus.

This clone was seen a single time. No antigen is known for it. Profiling relied on immunoSEQ multiplex PCR, and the TCRdb table lists in-frame clones only, not all of them. Of around 100,000 clones listed, over 85% are singletons. The donors formed part of the approximately 110-subject validation cohort, distinct from the roughly 600-subject first cohort. This CDR3 has 14 residues. Trimming cost V 5 bases and J 9 bases; bases outside gene matches: 6. CDR1 is MNHEY, CDR2 SVGAGI, per germline. The chain joins TRBV6-5 to TRBJ1-6, with 8 bases lining up with TRBD1. The receptor's source is a young woman in good health and CMV-seronegative. The sample consisted of PBMCs. The CDR3, as DNA: TGTGCCAGCAGTCCGGGACAGGCAAGTTCACCCCTCCACTTT. It translates to CASSPGQASSPLHF.